The source of this T cell receptor (beta chain) is a study of neoadjuvant nivolumab and ipilimumab in lung cancer. The overall study: Nivolumab 3 mg/kg was given days 1, 15 and 29, plus ipilimumab 1 mg/kg day 1 in combination.

The germline V gene has CDR1 MDHEN and CDR2 SYDVKM. CDR3 length equals 15 residues. V was trimmed by 6 bases and J by 1 base, leaving 13 bases between them. This clone occurred a few times. Its target is not known. The assay was immunoSEQ multiplex PCR, and TCRdb's table has in-frame clones only and misses some. The sample has tens of thousands of clones; 82% are singletons. Whole-study findings and limits: From pretherapy to surgery, tumor richness and clonality rose with dual therapy. TCR richness and clonality were higher in tumors than adjacent uninvolved lung.

The genes are TRBV28 and TRBJ2-1; TRBD2 might be the D (6 bases). The source material was peripheral blood, sampled before neoadjuvant nivolumab, alone or with ipilimumab. The receptor was isolated from an adult with non-small cell lung cancer. CDR3 amino acids: CASRQDGGSYNEQFF. DNA for the CDR3: TGTGCCAGCAGGCAAGACGGGGGTTCCTACAATGAGCAGTTCTTC.